Each of the 24 T cell receptor beta chains below was sequenced from the same sample in a study of control samples from healthy donors and cancer patients (TCRdb year 2020). Library method: the immunoSEQ multiplex PCR assay. TCRdb provides this immuneACCESS table in a form limited to in-frame rearrangements. Some clones are lacking; in checked studies, under half of them reflect an unresolved V gene, and why the rest are absent is not known. The table for this sample lists 65,000 to 80,000 clones; around 90% of them were counted only once. The ten largest clonotypes hold 1.5% to 2% of the sample. Material: PBMCs. The receptor set was obtained from a woman aged 55-75 years with head and neck cancer.

V and J are TRBV30 and TRBJ1-2; tentative D call: TRBD1 (6 bases). There are 14 residues in the CDR3. The V and J ends lost 4 bases and 2 bases respectively, with 14 bases between them. CDR1 is GTSNPN, CDR2 SVGIG, per germline (reference sequence). The CDR3 DNA reads as TGTGCCTGGAATGGGGGGGCAAAGAACTATGGCTACACCTTC. Amino acid sequence: CAWNGGAKNYGYTF. Full variable domain (outside the CDR3, taken from reference TRBV30 and TRBJ1-2): SQTIHQWPATLVQPVGSPLSLECTVEGTSNPNLYWYRQAAGRGLQLLFYSVGIGQISSEVPQNLSASRPQDRQFILSSKKLLLSDSGFYLCAWNGGAKNYGYTFGSGTRLTVV.

The V gene is TRBV28, the J gene TRBJ1-2; weak D call: TRBD1 (5 bases). Trimming removed 6 bases from V and 4 bases from J, with 21 bases in between. CDR1 and CDR2 from the germline V gene are MDHEN and SYDVKM. CDR3 length: 16 residues. In DNA, the CDR3 is TGTGCCAGCAGCCGAAGATCGGGGCGCCGCGGCTATGGCTACACCTTC. This gives the protein CASSRRSGRRGYGYTF.

V gene TRBV6-5 combines with J gene TRBJ1-2, with a possible D match to TRBD1 (5 bases). The CDR3 totals 13 residues. Trimming left V 2 bases short and J 6 bases short, with 10 bases between. Per germline, CDR1 MNHEY and CDR2 SVGAGI. The CDR3 spells CASSYGGSHGYTF. CDR3 sequence (DNA): TGTGCCAGCAGTTACGGGGGTAGTCATGGCTACACCTTC.

The CDR3 region is CASSLDSLWAVNSPLHF. The CDR3 bases are TGTGCCAGCAGCTTAGATAGCTTATGGGCCGTGAATTCACCCCTCCACTTT. The chain carries TRBV11-2 and TRBJ1-6, with no clear D. The germline V gene has CDR1 SGHAT and CDR2 FQNNGV. The CDR3 consists of 17 residues. The germline V and J ends were trimmed by 0 bases and 7 bases, with 16 bases remaining between them.

J is TRBJ2-3 and V is TRBV10-3; TRBD1 matches 7 bases. CDR1 is ENHRY and CDR2 is SYGVKD in the germline V gene. Trimming removed 6 bases from V and 3 bases from J; junction bases left unmatched: 12. The CDR3 length is 16 residues. CDR3 bases: TGTGCCATCAGGAGAACGGAAACAGGGGCTACAGATACGCAGTATTTT. Translated: CAIRRTETGATDTQYF.

The CDR3 loop is CASSLGTRPDTQYF. The CDR3 DNA sequence: TGTGCCAGCAGCCTGGGGACTAGACCAGATACGCAGTATTTT. The chain carries TRBV7-2 and TRBJ2-3; 8 bases map to TRBD2. The germline V gene has CDR1 SGHTA and CDR2 FQGNSA. J lost 4 bases, V lost 5 bases, and 5 bases had no gene match. The CDR3 extends over 14 amino acids.

V gene TRBV24-1 combines with J gene TRBJ2-1; either TRBD1 or TRBD2 may supply D (5 bases each). The CDR3 sequence is 16 residues long. The germline V gene encodes CDR1 KGHDR and CDR2 SFDVKD. Trimming stripped 3 bases from V and 0 bases from J, with 11 bases between. The CDR3 loop reads CATSDHRDHSYNEQFF. CDR3 sequence (DNA): TGTGCCACCAGTGATCACCGGGACCACTCCTACAATGAGCAGTTCTTC.

The rearrangement links TRBV6-5 to TRBJ2-5; a weak D match, TRBD1 (6 bases). Germline-derived CDR1 and CDR2 are MNHEY and SVGAGI. There are 14 residues in the CDR3. V was cut by 2 bases and J by 5 bases, with 12 bases left in between. The CDR3: CASSYRWTAETQYF. In DNA, the CDR3 is TGTGCCAGCAGTTACAGGTGGACAGCCGAGACCCAGTACTTC.

The chain carries TRBV28 and TRBJ2-1, with TRBD2 identical over 14 bases. The CDR3 runs to 15 residues. V lost 7 bases, J lost 8 bases, and 7 bases stayed unmatched. Germline V gene lookup returns CDR1 MDHEN and CDR2 SYDVKM. In DNA form, the CDR3 reads TGTGCCAGCAAGACCGGGACTAGCGGGAGACATGAGCAGTTCTTC. It translates to CASKTGTSGRHEQFF. The entire variable domain, with the rest obtained from reference TRBV28 and TRBJ2-1, is as follows: DVKVTQSSRYLVKRTGEKVFLECVQDMDHENMFWYRQDPGLGLRLIYFSYDVKMKEKGDIPEGYSVSREKKERFSLILESASTNQTSMYLCASKTGTSGRHEQFFGPGTRLTVL.

The chain is built from TRBV12-3 or TRBV12-4 and TRBJ1-5; no firm D call. The CDR3 is made up of 12 amino acids. V was clipped by 2 bases and J by 8 bases, with 7 bases between them. The CDR3 spells CASSLFTEPQHF. CDR3 nucleotide sequence: TGTGCCAGCAGTTTATTTACAGAGCCCCAGCATTTT.

The rearrangement links TRBV2 to TRBJ2-2; D is unresolved. V gave up 6 bases and J gave up 0 bases, with 11 bases separating them. CDR1 and CDR2 from the germline V gene are SNHLY and FYNNEI. The length of the CDR3 is 15 residues. The CDR3 nucleotides read TGTGCCAGCAGATTAGGGCAGACGAACACCGGGGAGCTGTTTTTT. Its translation: CASRLGQTNTGELFF.

This chain joins TRBV7-2 and TRBJ2-1, with TRBD2 identical over 7 bases. The CDR3 has 13 residues. Germline trimming cut 5 bases from V and 6 bases from J; bases unmatched to any gene: 4. CDR1 and CDR2 from the germline V gene are SGHTA and FQGNSA. This chain's CDR3 is CASSPGLVNEQFF. The CDR3 coding sequence is TGTGCCAGCAGCCCCGGACTAGTCAATGAGCAGTTCTTC.

The V and J genes are TRBV28 and TRBJ2-3, with 7 bases lining up with TRBD2. Germline CDR1 is MDHEN and CDR2 is SYDVKM. The CDR3 runs to 17 residues. With V trimmed by 2 bases and J by 0 bases, 8 bases remained unmatched. CDR3 loop: CASSLVGRTSSTDTQYF. The CDR3 region has the DNA TGTGCCAGCAGTTTAGTAGGGCGGACTAGTAGCACAGATACGCAGTATTTT.

Concerning this clone: This CDR3 is also generated by other DNA sequences in the sample. This sequence joins TRBV4-1 and TRBJ2-6; D is uncertain. Trimming cost V 1 base and J 0 bases, with 4 bases left between them. The CDR3 sequence is 15 residues long. The V gene's germline CDR1 is MGHRA and CDR2 YSYEKL. The CDR3 coding sequence is TGCGCCAGCAGCCAAGTAAACTCTGGGGCCAACGTCCTGACTTTC. Translating gives CASSQVNSGANVLTF.

The chain recombines TRBV19 with TRBJ2-1; D possibly matches TRBD1 or TRBD2 (6 bases each). The CDR3 is 15 residues long. Trimming took off 6 bases at V and 6 bases at J, with 18 bases between the two ends. The germline V gene has CDR1 LNHDA and CDR2 SQIVND (reference sequence). This CDR3 reads CASRRGGQRGNEQFF. DNA of the CDR3: TGTGCCAGTAGAAGAGGGGGGCAGAGGGGCAATGAGCAGTTCTTC.

This clone was seen just once. The chain recombines TRBV10-1 with TRBJ2-6; 7 positions agree with TRBD1. The CDR3 contains 18 residues. Looked up from germline, CDR1 is WNHNN and CDR2 is SYGVQD (reference sequence). The junction had 6 bases not matched to a gene; V was cut back by 0 bases and J by 1 base. The CDR3 region has the DNA TGCGCCAGCAGTGAGTCGAAGGCAGGGGGATCTGGGGCCAACGTCCTGACTTTC. Its translation: CASSESKAGGSGANVLTF.

The V gene is TRBV30, the J gene TRBJ1-1, with TRBD1 identical over 7 bases. J lost 1 base, V lost 5 bases, and 4 bases had no gene match. The CDR3 is made up of 13 amino acids. CDR1 and CDR2 (germline): GTSNPN, SVGIG (reference sequence). As DNA, the CDR3 is TGTGCCTGGGGACAGGTACCGAACACTGAAGCTTTCTTT. This encodes CAWGQVPNTEAFF.

The chain uses TRBV27 and TRBJ2-7; D is unclear. V lost 4 bases and J 0 bases, leaving 10 bases between the germline ends. The CDR3 is 14 amino acids. Germline CDR1 reads MNHEY; CDR2 reads SMNVEV (reference sequence). CDR3 sequence (DNA): TGTGCCAGCAGTTCGACCGTTAGCTCCTACGAGCAGTACTTC. Protein: CASSSTVSSYEQYF.

The CDR3 spells CASSPGNRGEKLFF. CDR3 sequence (DNA): TGTGCCAGCAGTCCGGGGAACAGAGGTGAAAAACTGTTTTTT. The chain has TRBV28 and TRBJ1-4; D is unclear. Germline V gene lookup returns CDR1 MDHEN and CDR2 SYDVKM. V shed 5 bases and J shed 7 bases, with 14 bases lying between them. The length of the CDR3 is 14 residues. The full variable domain, rest sourced from reference TRBV28 and TRBJ1-4, is DVKVTQSSRYLVKRTGEKVFLECVQDMDHENMFWYRQDPGLGLRLIYFSYDVKMKEKGDIPEGYSVSREKKERFSLILESASTNQTSMYLCASSPGNRGEKLFFGSGTQLSVL.

The chain carries TRBV3-1 (or the pseudogene TRBV3-2) and TRBJ1-5, with unresolved D. V lost 0 bases, J lost 5 bases, and 17 bases lay in between. This CDR3 has 17 amino acids. Germline V lookup: CDR1 LGHDT, CDR2 YNNKEL (reference sequence). In nucleotides, the CDR3 is TGTGCCAGCAGCCAAGATGCAGGACTATCAGGCCATCAGCCCCAGCATTTT. This codes for CASSQDAGLSGHQPQHF.

This clone was detected only a few times. This CDR3 is CAIKQLAGGNTGELFF. In DNA, the CDR3 is TGTGCCATCAAACAACTAGCGGGAGGGAACACCGGGGAGCTGTTTTTT. This chain uses TRBV10-3 with TRBJ2-2; TRBD2 matches 12 bases. The J segment lost 1 base and the V segment lost 7 bases, leaving 4 bases of the junction unmatched. The CDR3 contains 16 residues. Germline V gene data show CDR1 as ENHRY and CDR2 as SYGVKD.

J is TRBJ2-2 and V is TRBV29-1; D unclear. The CDR3 consists of 11 residues. V was trimmed by 5 bases and J by 4 bases, leaving 5 bases between them. The germline V gene has CDR1 SQVTM and CDR2 ANQGSEA. CDR3 amino acids: CSVWATGELFF. CDR3 DNA: TGCAGCGTTTGGGCCACCGGGGAGCTGTTTTTT.

CDR3 coding DNA: TGTGCCAGCAGTTACAAGGGGTCTGGGGCCAACGTCCTGACTTTC. The encoded protein is CASSYKGSGANVLTF. The chain joins TRBV6-5 to TRBJ2-6; D may be TRBD1 (5 bases). Trimming took off 2 bases at V and 1 base at J, with 6 bases between the two ends. This CDR3 is 15 amino acids long. CDR1 MNHEY and CDR2 SVGAGI come from the germline V gene.

V is TRBV6-6 and J is TRBJ1-5; D gene uncertain. This CDR3 contains 14 residues. V shed 8 bases and J shed 2 bases, with 13 bases lying between them. CDR1 and CDR2 from the germline V gene are MNHNY and SVGAGI (reference sequence). The CDR3 DNA sequence: TGTGCCAGCGTAATCCGGATGGGCAATCAGCCCCAGCATTTT. Translating gives CASVIRMGNQPQHF.